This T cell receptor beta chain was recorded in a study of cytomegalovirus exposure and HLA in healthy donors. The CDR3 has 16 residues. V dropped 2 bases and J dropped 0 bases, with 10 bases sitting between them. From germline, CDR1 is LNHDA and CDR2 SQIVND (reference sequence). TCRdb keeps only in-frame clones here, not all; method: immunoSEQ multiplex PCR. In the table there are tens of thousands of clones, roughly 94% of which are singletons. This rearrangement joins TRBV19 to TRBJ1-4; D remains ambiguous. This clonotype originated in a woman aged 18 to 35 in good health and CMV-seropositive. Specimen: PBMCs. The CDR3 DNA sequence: TGTGCCAGTAGTATACTCACAGCCCCAACTAATGAAAAACTGTTTTTT. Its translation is CASSILTAPTNEKLFF.